This T cell receptor (beta chain) appears in the sequencing data of a study of cytomegalovirus exposure and HLA in healthy donors. A multiplex PCR was run with 60 Vbeta primers and 13 Jbeta primers. The assay was immunoSEQ multiplex PCR, and TCRdb's table has in-frame clones only and misses some. This table has 150,000 to 200,000 clones, around three quarters appearing once. Study results and limitations: Later work found most CMV-associated TCR beta chains apparently HLA-restricted. In a later analysis, specific HLA alleles were associated with 15,000 to 20,000 TCR beta sequences at a 0.05 false discovery rate. Sequencing likely caused a cluster of highly shared sequence variants.

Regarding this clone: No antigen is known for it.

The germline V gene encodes CDR1 SQVTM and CDR2 ANQGSEA. V lost 8 bases and J lost 5, with 13 bases in between. CDR3 length: 12 amino acids. This TCR derives from a man aged 45-65 years in good health and CMV-seropositive. The sample was PBMCs. This sequence joins TRBV29-1 and TRBJ1-3; D ambiguous. Written as DNA, the CDR3 is TGCAGCACACGGGAAGGGCGAAACACCATATATTTT. This translates into CSTREGRNTIYF.